This T cell receptor (beta chain) was captured by sequencing in a study of T cells in Graves' hyperthyroidism and ophthalmopathy. Study as a whole: Before treatment of any kind, peripheral blood was taken at initial diagnosis.

This clonotype was seen at least ten times. Using RNA transcripts as the source, TCR beta CDR3 regions were amplified. First-round RT-PCR targeting the TCR CDR3 was performed with the HTBI primer set. MiXCR, applied by TCRdb to the multiplex PCR reads, yields one record per CDR3 protein. Seen here are around 400,000 distinct CDR3 sequences, roughly 25% observed once, and the top ten hold 73%. CDR1 is MNHEY and CDR2 is SMNVEV in the germline V gene (reference sequence). The V segment lost 4 bases and the J segment 9 bases; nucleotides outside the gene matches: 11. The length of the CDR3 is 15 residues. The definition of stable Graves' hyperthyroidism was no ophthalmopathy progression within 18 months. Each 10 ml fresh peripheral blood draw supplied the PBMCs.

Source material: blood. This sequence joins TRBV27 and TRBJ2-1; 8 bases map to TRBD2. The TCR was taken from a man between 50 and 59 years old with Graves' hyperthyroidism. The CDR3 DNA reads as TGTGCCAGCAGTTCCTCGGCGGGAGGAATGGGTGAGCAGTTCTTC. It yields the protein CASSSSAGGMGEQFF.